The TCR beta chain described here comes from a study of blood T cell repertoires in COVID-19. At the level of the study: Specimens from acute and convalescent COVID-19 originated in the United States, Italy and Spain. The analysed material was cDNA or gDNA that came from T cells, B-cell-depleted T cells, or PBMCs.

This clone was detected only once. Assay used: immunoSEQ multiplex PCR; TCRdb lists only in-frame clones, some missing. Of more than 200,000 clones in the sample, more than 80% were seen once. The CDR3 contains 13 residues. CDR1 SNHLY and CDR2 FYNNEI come from the germline V gene. Unmatched junction bases numbered 4, after V lost 11 bases and J lost 4 bases. Participants were aged about 18 to 89 years from approximately 23 US areas. In Cohort 3, a recovered donor had either two negative PCRs, clearance, or symptom resolution. The clonotype was recovered from a man aged 60 to 69 who had recovered from COVID-19. The rearrangement uses TRBV2 and TRBJ2-1; TRBD2 agrees at 11 bases. Specimen: PBMCs or T cells enriched from blood (not recorded which). CDR3 protein: CASGTSGYNEQFF. The DNA for the CDR3 is TGTGCCTCCGGGACTAGCGGATACAATGAGCAGTTCTTC. Drawing the rest from reference TRBV2 and TRBJ2-1, the complete variable domain is EPEVTQTPSHQVTQMGQEVILRCVPISNHLYFYWYRQILGQKVEFLVSFYNNEISEKSEIFDDQFSVERPDGSNFTLKIRSTKLEDSAMYFCASGTSGYNEQFFGPGTRLTVL.